This TCR beta chain came from a study of Ad26.COV2.S vaccination and SARS-CoV-2 variants. Study-level information: The vaccine Ad26.COV2.S was put into the muscle once, or twice with 56 days between.

Comment on this clone: As yet, its antigen is unknown.

The study, taken as a whole, reports: Vaccinated individuals (as opposed to placebo recipients) had higher spike-specific TCR breadth.

V lost 2 bases to trimming and J lost 3 bases, with 16 bases between them. Germline V lookup: CDR1 MNHEY, CDR2 SVGAGI. The CDR3 is 16 residues long. The treatment denotes: over 15 received Ad26.COV2.S at low or high dose, single or two shots; 5 received placebo; per-sample allocation not given. Collection of samples fell on day 63 after the first vaccine or placebo injection. Its platform was an Ad26 vector, and its expressed antigen was Wuhan-strain SARS-CoV-2 spike. Produced via immunoSEQ multiplex PCR; TCRdb's table is partial and in-frame only. The table has some 250,000 clones, approximately 87% seen once.

The gene calls are TRBV6-5 and TRBJ1-1, with TRBD1 as a possible D gene (6 bases). The TCR originated in a person between 18 and 65 years old who received the Ad26.COV2.S COVID-19 vaccine or a placebo. The sample here was peripheral blood, taken in a trial of Ad26.COV2.S vaccine versus placebo. CDR3 in DNA: TGTGCCAGCAGTTACGCATCCACAGGGAGACACACTGAAGCTTTCTTT. Its translation: CASSYASTGRHTEAFF.